This passage covers 20 T cell receptor beta chains from one sample sequenced in a study of radiotherapy plus CTLA-4 blockade in lung cancer. TCRdb's table, derived via immunoSEQ multiplex PCR, lists solely in-frame clones and lacks some. There are 100,000 or so clones in the sample; over 80% occur only once, and roughly 14% lies in the top ten. Specimen: peripheral blood, collected from a patient treated with radiotherapy plus ipilimumab. The receptors shown here come from a human donor with non-small cell lung cancer that progressed on radiotherapy plus ipilimumab.

The rearrangement links TRBV6-4 to TRBJ2-3; D not certain. Deletions cut 6 bases from V and 1 base from J, with 8 bases between. Germline CDR1 and CDR2: MRHNA and SNTAGT. This CDR3 is built from 13 residues. The CDR3 DNA sequence: TGTGCCAGCAGCTATGGGGGCACAGATACGCAGTATTTT. Its protein is CASSYGGTDTQYF.

This clone was seen only a few times. This rearrangement joins TRBV7-2 to TRBJ2-3, with D possibly matching TRBD1 (5 bases). The CDR3 extends over 14 amino acids. The V gene's germline CDR1 is SGHTA and CDR2 FQGNSA. V lost 2 bases to trimming and J lost 3 bases, with 9 bases between them. For the CDR3, the DNA is TGTGCCAGCAGCTTATTAGGGGTAACAGATACGCAGTATTTT. Amino acids: CASSLLGVTDTQYF. Full variable domain (outside the CDR3, taken from reference TRBV7-2 and TRBJ2-3): GAGVSQSPSNKVTEKGKDVELRCDPISGHTALYWYRQSLGQGLEFLIYFQGNSAPDKSGLPSDRFSAERTGGSVSTLTIQRTQQEDSAVYLCASSLLGVTDTQYFGPGTRLTVL.

The chain links TRBV28 to TRBJ1-2; D is possibly TRBD1 (5 bases). Germline V gene data show CDR1 as MDHEN and CDR2 as SYDVKM. V was shortened by 6 bases and J by 9 bases, with 17 bases between the two germline ends. The CDR3 is made up of 13 amino acids. The CDR3: CASSQQGRYSYTF. The CDR3 DNA is TGTGCCAGCAGCCAGCAGGGACGGTATAGCTACACCTTC.

The CDR3 region has the DNA TGTGCCACCAGCATAAGGGGAAATCAGCCCCAGCATTTT. Protein product: CATSIRGNQPQHF. This rearrangement joins TRBV15 to TRBJ1-5; weak D call: TRBD1 (5 bases). Germline loops: CDR1 LNHNV, CDR2 YYDKDF (reference sequence). There are 13 residues in the CDR3. V was clipped by 4 bases and J by 4 bases, with 8 bases between them. The full variable domain, its missing parts supplied by reference TRBV15 and TRBJ1-5, is DAMVIQNPRYQVTQFGKPVTLSCSQTLNHNVMYWYQQKSSQAPKLLFHYYDKDFNNEADTPDNFQSRRPNTSFCFLDIRSPGLGDTAMYLCATSIRGNQPQHFGDGTRLSIL.

The J gene is TRBJ1-5, the V gene TRBV28, with 11 nucleotides matching TRBD1. The CDR3 is 15 residues long. The V gene end was trimmed by 5 bases and the J gene end by 1 base; junction bases not matched to a gene: 1. Germline V gives CDR1 MDHEN, CDR2 SYDVKM. For the CDR3, the DNA is TGTGCCAGCAGTGGACAGGGGGCGAGCAATCAGCCCCAGCATTTT. The encoded protein is CASSGQGASNQPQHF.

This clone is classed as medium-sized. The rearrangement links TRBV10-3 to TRBJ1-4, with TRBD1 as a possible D gene (5 bases). CDR3 size: 17 residues. The V and J ends lost 8 bases and 4 bases respectively, with 23 bases between them. Germline V gene lookup returns CDR1 ENHRY and CDR2 SYGVKD. CDR3 sequence (DNA): TGTGCCATCCGACCGCACGGGACCGAGGGGATTAATGAAAAACTGTTTTTT. Its translation: CAIRPHGTEGINEKLFF.

The rearrangement joins TRBV4-3 to TRBJ1-3; possible D gene TRBD1, 5 bases. V lost 2 bases and J lost 0, with 5 bases in between. This CDR3 is 14 amino acids long. Germline-derived CDR1 and CDR2 are LGHNA and YSLEER. In DNA, the CDR3 is TGCGCCAGCAGCCAAACAGGCTCTGGAAACACCATATATTTT. Amino acids: CASSQTGSGNTIYF.

V is TRBV6-1 and J is TRBJ1-1; 9 bases line up with TRBD1. The J segment lost 5 bases and the V segment lost 6 bases, leaving 10 bases of the junction unmatched. Germline CDR1 reads MNHNS; CDR2 reads SASEGT. There are 15 residues in the CDR3. CDR3 sequence (DNA): TGTGCCAGCAGCTTACAGGGGGCGCTGGGGACTGAAGCTTTCTTT. As protein: CASSLQGALGTEAFF.

V usage is TRBV18 and J usage is TRBJ1-6; D call uncertain. The V gene lost 5 bases and the J gene lost 3 bases, with 5 bases spanning the gap. The CDR3 totals 13 residues. Germline V lookup: CDR1 KGHSH, CDR2 LQKENI. DNA for the CDR3: TGTGCCAGCTCATCGGACTATAATTCACCCCTCCACTTT. The encoded protein is CASSSDYNSPLHF.

The chain is built from TRBV4-3 and TRBJ2-6; no clear D. V dropped 2 bases and J dropped 1 base, with 6 bases sitting between them. The CDR3 has 15 residues. Germline CDR1 LGHNA, CDR2 YSLEER. The CDR3 here is CASSQKGSGANVLTF. DNA of the CDR3: TGCGCCAGCAGCCAAAAGGGATCTGGGGCCAACGTCCTGACTTTC.

The gene calls are TRBV7-2 and TRBJ2-2; D is uncertain. Germline V lookup: CDR1 SGHTA, CDR2 FQGNSA. The CDR3 has 16 amino acids. Trimming took 1 base from V and 1 from J, leaving 10 bases between them. CDR3 in DNA: TGTGCCAGCAGCTTAGGCCGCACCCTGAACACCGGGGAGCTGTTTTTT. Translating gives CASSLGRTLNTGELFF.

The chain employs TRBV27 and TRBJ2-3; maybe TRBD2 (7 bases). Germline V gene data show CDR1 as MNHEY and CDR2 as SMNVEV (reference sequence). Trimming cost V 3 bases and J 2 bases, with 18 bases left between them. The CDR3 has 17 residues. For the CDR3, the DNA is TGTGCCAGCAGTTTGTGGGCCGGGGGGCATCCCACAGATACGCAGTATTTT. Translating it yields CASSLWAGGHPTDTQYF.

J is TRBJ2-3 and V is TRBV18; D ambiguous. V was clipped by 3 bases and J by 2 bases, with 3 bases between them. The length of the CDR3 is 12 residues. CDR1 and CDR2 from the germline V gene are KGHSH and LQKENI. The CDR3 protein is CASSPYTDTQYF. The CDR3 bases are TGTGCCAGCTCACCTTACACAGATACGCAGTATTTT.

The chain links TRBV2 to TRBJ2-7; 9 bases are shared with TRBD1. The J segment lost 2 bases and the V segment lost 7 bases, leaving 15 bases of the junction unmatched. The CDR3 has 17 residues. Germline V gene lookup returns CDR1 SNHLY and CDR2 FYNNEI. Here the CDR3 reads CASNSGTGPGGTYEQYF. Written as DNA, the CDR3 is TGTGCCAGCAACTCCGGGACAGGGCCTGGGGGCACCTACGAGCAGTACTTC.

The chain carries TRBV11-2 and TRBJ2-2; D gene unclear. Trimming took off 3 bases at V and 1 base at J, with 6 bases between the two ends. CDR1 is SGHAT and CDR2 is FQNNGV in the germline V gene. The CDR3 sequence is 14 residues long. CDR3 sequence: CASSFRENTGELFF. The CDR3 region has the DNA TGTGCCAGCAGCTTTAGAGAGAACACCGGGGAGCTGTTTTTT.

The chain couples TRBV9 to TRBJ2-5; D is perhaps TRBD2 (7 bases). V lost 5 bases, J lost 4 bases, and 18 bases lay in between. This CDR3 contains 15 residues. Per the germline V gene, CDR1 is SGDLS and CDR2 is YYNGEE. The CDR3 loop reads CASSVGGGARETQYF. The DNA of the CDR3 is TGTGCCAGCAGTGTGGGAGGGGGGGCTAGAGAGACCCAGTACTTC.

This clone was detected only once. V usage is TRBV19 and J usage is TRBJ1-5; unclear D gene. V lost 4 bases and J 4 bases, leaving 8 bases between the germline ends. The V gene's germline CDR1 is LNHDA and CDR2 SQIVND (reference sequence). CDR3 length equals 13 residues. CDR3 residues: CASSRSGNQPQHF. For the CDR3, the DNA is TGTGCCAGTAGTAGATCTGGGAATCAGCCCCAGCATTTT.

CDR3 sequence (DNA): TGTGCCAGCAGCTTAGCCCCGGGACAGGGGGGCTATGGCTACACCTTC. Translating it yields CASSLAPGQGGYGYTF. The V gene is TRBV7-2, the J gene TRBJ1-2; 11 bases are a match to TRBD1. J gave up 4 bases and V 0 bases, and 4 bases lay outside the gene matches. This CDR3 has 16 amino acids. Germline V gene lookup returns CDR1 SGHTA and CDR2 FQGNSA.

The genes are TRBV5-1 and TRBJ1-1, with 12 bases aligning to TRBD1. The germline CDR1 and CDR2 sequences are SGHRS and YFSETQ. This CDR3 contains 15 residues. Trimming cost V 4 bases and J 5 bases; bases outside gene matches: 6. CDR3 sequence reads: CASSRGQGARTEAFF. CDR3 DNA: TGCGCCAGCAGCAGGGGACAGGGGGCGCGTACTGAAGCTTTCTTT.

The J gene is TRBJ2-1, the V gene TRBV4-2; 10 bases agree with TRBD1. J gave up 6 bases and V 1 base, and 6 bases lay outside the gene matches. The germline V gene has CDR1 LGHNA and CDR2 YNFKEQ. This CDR3 is 16 amino acids long. The CDR3 loop is CASSQVVGQGVNEQFF. The CDR3 DNA is TGTGCCAGCAGCCAAGTGGTCGGACAGGGGGTCAATGAGCAGTTCTTC.